These 24 T cell receptor beta chains share one sample of origin, sequenced in a study of cytomegalovirus exposure and HLA in healthy donors. The PCR contained 60 Vbeta and 13 Jbeta primers. The assay was immunoSEQ multiplex PCR, and TCRdb's table has in-frame clones only and misses some. The sample holds approximately 160,000 clones, approximately 80% seen once. Sequenced input: PBMCs. All receptors derive from a woman aged 25 to 45 in good health and CMV-seronegative.

The chain employs TRBV5-4 and TRBJ1-6; 10 nucleotides line up with TRBD1. CDR1 and CDR2 from the germline V gene are SGHNT and YYREEE (reference sequence). V was pared by 9 bases and J by 8 bases, with 5 bases of the junction left unmatched. The CDR3 covers 13 residues. In DNA form, the CDR3 reads TGTGCCACCAGAGGGACAGGGGATTCACCCCTCCACTTT. Encoded protein: CATRGTGDSPLHF.

The gene calls are TRBV6-5 and TRBJ2-2; TRBD2 matches 7 bases. With V trimmed by 6 bases and J by 3 bases, 7 bases remained unmatched. Germline values: CDR1 MNHEY, CDR2 SVGAGI. This CDR3 region has 15 residues. The DNA of the CDR3 is TGTGCCAGCAGGGGACTATTTGAGGACACCGGGGAGCTGTTTTTT. It yields the protein CASRGLFEDTGELFF.

This rearrangement joins TRBV4-3 to TRBJ1-4; D not certain. Germline CDR1 LGHNA, CDR2 YSLEER. The CDR3 contains 15 residues. Deletions cut 5 bases from V and 2 bases from J, with 12 bases between. The CDR3 nucleotides read TGCGCCAGCAGCTCGATAGGGAGCACTAATGAAAAACTGTTTTTT. Translation: CASSSIGSTNEKLFF.

The chain has TRBV18 and TRBJ1-2; 7 bases are shared with TRBD1. From germline, CDR1 is KGHSH and CDR2 LQKENI. V was clipped by 4 bases and J by 6 bases; unmatched bases: 14. This CDR3 has 16 residues. The CDR3 DNA reads as TGTGCCAGCTCACAGGTTGTAAGGGGGCGCGAACATGGCTACACCTTC. Residues: CASSQVVRGREHGYTF.

This clone has only a few counts. The chain carries TRBV6-1 and TRBJ2-1, with a weak D call TRBD2 (6 bases). The V gene's germline CDR1 is MNHNS and CDR2 SASEGT. The germline V and J ends were trimmed by 6 bases and 10 bases, with 10 bases remaining between them. CDR3 length: 11 residues. CDR3 amino acids: CASRDGGEQFF. CDR3 bases: TGTGCCAGCAGAGATGGAGGGGAGCAGTTCTTC.

The V gene is TRBV4-1, the J gene TRBJ2-3; TRBD1 agrees at 7 bases. Germline lookup yields CDR1 MGHRA and CDR2 YSYEKL. V shed 1 base and J 2 bases; nucleotides not matched to a gene: 6. The CDR3 consists of 16 residues. The CDR3 region is CASSQGPGGYTDTQYF. For the CDR3, the DNA is TGCGCCAGCAGCCAAGGTCCAGGGGGATACACAGATACGCAGTATTTT.

The gene calls are TRBV7-9 and TRBJ1-3; D is undetermined. Germline CDR1 is SEHNR and CDR2 is FQNEAQ (reference sequence). The CDR3 has 16 amino acids. V lost 4 bases, J lost 0 bases, and 13 bases lay in between. The CDR3 bases are TGTGCCAGCAGCTCACCGGGGTCCAGCTCTGGAAACACCATATATTTT. Protein sequence: CASSSPGSSSGNTIYF.

This clone occurred once. The chain links TRBV4-1 to TRBJ1-2, with 8 bases matching TRBD1. Trimming took 0 bases from V and 4 from J; bases not matched to a gene: 4. CDR1 MGHRA and CDR2 YSYEKL come from the germline V gene. This CDR3 is built from 15 residues. CDR3 amino acids: CASSQDPGQGYGYTF. CDR3 nucleotide sequence: TGCGCCAGCAGCCAAGATCCCGGACAGGGCTATGGCTACACCTTC.

The chain uses TRBV5-1 and TRBJ2-7; D possibly corresponds to TRBD2 (5 bases). V gave up 0 bases and J gave up 1 base, with 11 bases separating them. The CDR3 sequence is 15 residues long. Per germline, CDR1 SGHRS and CDR2 YFSETQ. The CDR3 is CASSLAGSRSYEQYF. The CDR3 DNA reads as TGCGCCAGCAGCTTGGCGGGAAGTAGGTCCTACGAGCAGTACTTC.

This clone showed up just once. The gene calls are TRBV7-9 and TRBJ1-2, with 7 positions matching TRBD1. In germline, CDR1 is SEHNR, CDR2 FQNEAQ (reference sequence). The CDR3 totals 13 residues. V lost 1 base and J lost 8; bases outside the gene matches: 4. As DNA, the CDR3 is TGTGCCAGCAGCTTAGGAGGGGGCGGAGGCTACACCTTC. The encoded protein is CASSLGGGGGYTF. The entire variable domain, with the rest obtained from reference TRBV7-9 and TRBJ1-2, is as follows: DTGVSQNPRHKITKRGQNVTFRCDPISEHNRLYWYRQTLGQGPEFLTYFQNEAQLEKSRLLSDRFSAERPKGSFSTLEIQRTEQGDSAMYLCASSLGGGGGYTFGSGTRLTVV.

The rearrangement uses TRBV7-9 and TRBJ2-3, with 8 bases identical to TRBD2. Germline CDR1 is SEHNR and CDR2 is FQNEAQ (reference sequence). The trim removed 4 bases at V and 0 bases at J, leaving 0 bases unmatched. The CDR3 spans 14 residues. The CDR3 nucleotides are TGTGCCAGCAGCTCTAGCGGGAGCACAGATACGCAGTATTTT. It is translated as CASSSSGSTDTQYF.

V usage is TRBV5-4 and J usage is TRBJ2-7, with TRBD2 identical over 11 bases. The CDR3 totals 15 residues. The ends lost 3 bases at V and 7 bases at J; junction bases unmatched: 9. Germline V gene lookup returns CDR1 SGHNT and CDR2 YYREEE (reference sequence). The CDR3 bases are TGTGCCAGCAGCTCTAGCGGGAGGCCACGGGGTGAGCAGTACTTC. Its translation is CASSSSGRPRGEQYF.

The chain couples TRBV7-9 to TRBJ2-1; TRBD2 matches at 10 bases. The CDR3 spans 17 residues. V gave up 1 base and J gave up 5 bases; unmatched junction bases: 8. Germline V gene data show CDR1 as SEHNR and CDR2 as FQNEAQ (reference sequence). CDR3 amino acids: CASSLEYGTSVHNEQFF. CDR3 nucleotide sequence: TGTGCCAGCAGCTTAGAGTACGGGACTAGCGTACACAATGAGCAGTTCTTC.

J is TRBJ2-1 and V is TRBV18; no clear D. The CDR3 has 11 residues. Per germline, CDR1 KGHSH and CDR2 LQKENI. The germline V and J ends were trimmed by 3 bases and 8 bases, with 5 bases remaining between them. CDR3 in amino acids: CASSPLDEQFF. CDR3 sequence (DNA): TGTGCCAGCTCACCTCTAGATGAGCAGTTCTTC.

The rearrangement links TRBV19 to TRBJ1-5, with D uncertain. Germline CDR1 reads LNHDA; CDR2 reads SQIVND (reference sequence). The length of the CDR3 is 13 residues. V lost 4 bases and J lost 6, with 10 bases in between. CDR3 sequence (DNA): TGTGCCAGTAGTAACCTAGCTATTCAGCCCCAGCATTTT. Protein product: CASSNLAIQPQHF.

Only a few counts were recorded for this clone. This rearrangement joins TRBV11-2 to TRBJ2-5; 12 bases are a match to TRBD1. The V and J ends lost 1 base and 4 bases, in that order; junction bases with no gene match: 7. The germline V gene encodes CDR1 SGHAT and CDR2 FQNNGV. This CDR3 has 17 residues. The CDR3 loop reads CASSLGLGQGAVETQYF. The CDR3, as DNA: TGTGCCAGCAGCTTAGGACTGGGACAGGGGGCCGTAGAGACCCAGTACTTC.

The chain is built from TRBV7-2 and TRBJ2-4, with D possibly TRBD1 on 5 matching bases. The CDR3 consists of 14 residues. Trimming removed 1 base from V and 6 bases from J, with 10 bases in between. The germline CDR1 and CDR2 sequences are SGHTA and FQGNSA. The DNA for the CDR3 is TGTGCCAGCAGCTTAGTAGGGGCAAGAAACATTCAGTACTTC. Amino acids: CASSLVGARNIQYF.

The V and J genes are TRBV2 and TRBJ2-1; the match to TRBD2 covers 8 bases. Trimming removed 8 bases from V and 6 bases from J; junction bases left unmatched: 15. Germline CDR1 is SNHLY and CDR2 is FYNNEI. The CDR3 is 16 amino acids. CDR3: CASHGKAGAISNEQFF. The CDR3 DNA reads TGTGCCAGCCACGGTAAAGCGGGGGCCATCTCCAATGAGCAGTTCTTC.

V and J are TRBV5-1 and TRBJ1-2; 7 nucleotides align to TRBD1. The CDR3 contains 12 residues. Germline-derived CDR1 and CDR2 are SGHRS and YFSETQ. The ends lost 4 bases at V and 8 bases at J; junction bases unmatched: 5. CDR3: CASSTDRVGYTF. CDR3 nucleotide sequence: TGCGCCAGCAGCACCGACAGGGTCGGCTACACCTTC.

The J gene is TRBJ1-1, the V gene TRBV9, with TRBD1 as a possible D gene (6 bases). V was cut by 3 bases and J by 5 bases, with 11 bases left in between. Germline V CDR1 and CDR2: SGDLS, YYNGEE. This CDR3 spans 13 amino acids. DNA for the CDR3: TGTGCCAGCAGCGCTCTTCAGGGGACTGAAGCTTTCTTT. This sequence encodes CASSALQGTEAFF.

V gene TRBV19 combines with J gene TRBJ1-1, with TRBD1 identical over 7 bases. J was trimmed by 1 base and V by 4 bases; bases with no gene match: 3. The CDR3 totals 14 residues. Germline V gene sequence: CDR1 LNHDA, CDR2 SQIVND (reference sequence). The CDR3: CASSKTGTNTEAFF. The CDR3 DNA reads as TGTGCCAGTAGTAAGACAGGGACGAACACTGAAGCTTTCTTT.

This chain joins TRBV9 and TRBJ1-1; TRBD1 matches 9 bases. Germline lookup yields CDR1 SGDLS and CDR2 YYNGEE. CDR3 length: 15 residues. With V trimmed by 4 bases and J by 4 bases, 8 bases remained unmatched. The CDR3 spells CASSPKGQGVTEAFF. The CDR3 nucleotides read TGTGCCAGCAGCCCCAAGGGACAGGGTGTCACTGAAGCTTTCTTT.

The V gene is TRBV11-2, the J gene TRBJ2-7, with TRBD2 identical over 8 bases. V was pared by 1 base and J by 5 bases, with 10 bases of the junction left unmatched. This CDR3 region has 16 residues. Germline CDR1 is SGHAT and CDR2 is FQNNGV. CDR3 in amino acids: CASSLGRAGGRDEQYF. The DNA of the CDR3 is TGTGCCAGCAGCTTAGGTCGTGCGGGGGGCAGGGACGAGCAGTACTTC.

This clone has just a few counts. The V call is TRBV11-3, the J call TRBJ1-3; 7 nucleotides match TRBD1. Germline values: CDR1 SGHNT, CDR2 YENEEA. The CDR3 totals 17 residues. The V and J ends lost 6 bases and 2 bases, in that order; junction bases with no gene match: 13. The CDR3 loop is CASRPALQGIPGNTIYF. For the CDR3, the DNA is TGTGCCAGCAGACCCGCCTTACAGGGGATCCCTGGAAACACCATATATTTT.